This is a list of T cell receptor beta chains from one sample in a study of T-cell memory formation after mild COVID-19. TCRdb independently ran MiXCR on the 5' RACE reads; one entry per CDR3 protein. The repertoire holds some 200,000 distinct CDR3 sequences, roughly 23% seen once, with around 23% in the top ten. The sequencing sample was made of PBMCs or a T cell subset sorted from them (not recorded which). Receptors were obtained from an adult woman who had mild COVID-19 (a few samples of this study predate the infection). Cell type and time point are not known. Both conserved end residues are part of each CDR3.

v_gene: TRBV5-6; j_gene: TRBJ2-5; CDR3aa: CASSPLAWDGETQYF
v_gene: TRBV28; j_gene: TRBJ2-7; CDR3aa: CASSIEPGQGYHEQYF
v_gene: TRBV12-3/TRBV12-4; j_gene: TRBJ2-4; CDR3aa: CASSDTGSWAKNIQYF
v_gene: TRBV4-3; j_gene: TRBJ2-6; CDR3aa: CASSHEEGVSGANVLTF
v_gene: TRBV9; j_gene: TRBJ1-5; CDR3aa: CASSVVTQTGNQPQHF
v_gene: TRBV7-8; j_gene: TRBJ2-1; CDR3aa: CASSLAPGVGGGNEQFF
v_gene: TRBV5-4; j_gene: TRBJ2-7; CDR3aa: CASSSDRVIYEQYF
v_gene: TRBV7-2; j_gene: TRBJ1-5; CDR3aa: CASSLMGAQPQHF
v_gene: TRBV7-9; j_gene: TRBJ1-2; CDR3aa: CASSSPTDGGSRTF
v_gene: TRBV4-3; j_gene: TRBJ2-7; CDR3aa: CASSQDRSSGYEQYF
v_gene: TRBV24-1; j_gene: TRBJ1-5; CDR3aa: CATSDLGQGLYQPQHF
v_gene: TRBV20-1; j_gene: TRBJ1-2; CDR3aa: CSARHPLDRGYGYTF
v_gene: TRBV2; j_gene: TRBJ2-3; CDR3aa: CASVTDTQYF
v_gene: TRBV9; j_gene: TRBJ2-2; CDR3aa: CASSPYGGPTGELFF
v_gene: TRBV5-6; j_gene: TRBJ1-5; CDR3aa: CASSLAGGPQHF
v_gene: TRBV6-2/TRBV6-3; j_gene: TRBJ2-1; CDR3aa: CASSATSLVDEQFF
v_gene: TRBV4-3; j_gene: TRBJ2-5; CDR3aa: CASSQDEAGGAAAQYF
v_gene: TRBV5-6; j_gene: TRBJ2-5; CDR3aa: CASSSIAESRAQYF
v_gene: TRBV3-1; j_gene: TRBJ1-6; CDR3aa: CASSQDGGRGPDSPLHF
v_gene: TRBV7-9; j_gene: TRBJ1-1; CDR3aa: CASSSRSMGNTEAFF
v_gene: TRBV4-3; j_gene: TRBJ2-5; CDR3aa: CASSQTGLVGETQYF
v_gene: TRBV7-9; j_gene: TRBJ2-3; CDR3aa: CASSLTGGKSDTQYF
v_gene: TRBV29-1; j_gene: TRBJ1-1; CDR3aa: CSVWGHTEAFF
v_gene: TRBV7-9; j_gene: TRBJ2-7; CDR3aa: CATLRPGISYEQYF